This is a list of T cell receptor beta chains from one sample in a study of PD-1 blockade in classical Hodgkin lymphoma. The repertoire was sequenced with immunoSEQ multiplex PCR; TCRdb's copy has only in-frame clones and lacks some. Counted here are approximately 84,000 clones, 83% occurring once; the ten biggest clones make up more than 15%. This specimen was peripheral blood mononuclear cells (PBMCs), taken before the fourth cycle of nivolumab. Receptors were obtained from a human donor with classical Hodgkin lymphoma. CDR3s include the opening cysteine and the closing phenylalanine or tryptophan. The D gene is left open where the match is weak. Rows may omit the clone size; those that give it use once, few, many or a size class.

TGTGCCAGTAGTATATCGGACAGGGATGACACTGAAGCTTTCTTT,CASSISDRDDTEAFF,.,TRBD1,TRBJ1-1,TRBV19
TGTGCCATCAGTGAGTCCCCGGGGGGCGCGTATGGCTACACCTTC,CAISESPGGAYGYTF,.,.,TRBJ1-2,TRBV10-3
TGTGCCAGCAGTCTCGGGACTAGCGGGAGGGAGACCCAGTACTTC,CASSLGTSGRETQYF,.,TRBD2,TRBJ2-5,TRBV7-9
TGTGCCTGGAGCGGGGGACTAGCGGGAGGTCCCGGGGCCCAGTACTTC,CAWSGGLAGGPGAQYF,.,TRBD2,TRBJ2-5,TRBV30
TGTGCCAGCTCCCAGGGGACTGAAGCTTTCTTT,CASSQGTEAFF,few,.,TRBJ1-1,TRBV9
TGTGCCATCAGTGGGACAGGTCATAACACCGGGGAGCTGTTTTTT,CAISGTGHNTGELFF,.,TRBD1,TRBJ2-2,TRBV10-3
TGTGCCAGCAGCTCGCCGGGTTCTGTCGGGAACGAGCAGTTCTTC,CASSSPGSVGNEQFF,.,.,TRBJ2-1,TRBV7-2
TGTGCCAGCAGCCCCCGACCGGACGGGCCAACTCTCTATGGCTACACCTTC,CASSPRPDGPTLYGYTF,.,.,TRBJ1-2,TRBV9
TGTGCCAGCAGTTACTCTGGGGGTGGCGAGCAGTACTTC,CASSYSGGGEQYF,.,.,TRBJ2-7,TRBV6-5
TGTGCCAGCAGCCTTGATGGTGTCGGCTACGAGCAGTACTTC,CASSLDGVGYEQYF,.,.,TRBJ2-7,TRBV28